This T cell receptor beta chain originates from a study of blood T cell repertoires in COVID-19. Background on the study: Samples representing acute and convalescent COVID-19 were sourced from the United States, Italy and Spain. PBMCs, B-cell-depleted T cells, or T cells were the source of the cDNA or gDNA that made up the material.

Authors' methods: Estimation of nucleated cell counts relied on the amplification of reference gene primers. The data were produced by immunoSEQ multiplex PCR, yet TCRdb's version contains in-frame clones alone and is incomplete. The D gene and trimming were derived from the DNA, and the V and J assignments and clone size from that table. The sample has around 200,000 clones; about three quarters are singletons. V was pared by 6 bases and J by 5 bases, with 12 bases of the junction left unmatched. The CDR3 loop spans 15 amino acids. Germline V gene sequence: CDR1 MDHEN, CDR2 SYDVKM. The sequencing sample was made of peripheral blood. The J gene is TRBJ1-1, the V gene TRBV28, with 7 bases lining up with TRBD1. The clonotype originates from a woman aged 70-85 years with acute or convalescent COVID-19. DNA of the CDR3: TGTGCCAGCAGGCCATCGGACAGGCCGGGGACTGAAGCTTTCTTT. Translation gives CASRPSDRPGTEAFF.